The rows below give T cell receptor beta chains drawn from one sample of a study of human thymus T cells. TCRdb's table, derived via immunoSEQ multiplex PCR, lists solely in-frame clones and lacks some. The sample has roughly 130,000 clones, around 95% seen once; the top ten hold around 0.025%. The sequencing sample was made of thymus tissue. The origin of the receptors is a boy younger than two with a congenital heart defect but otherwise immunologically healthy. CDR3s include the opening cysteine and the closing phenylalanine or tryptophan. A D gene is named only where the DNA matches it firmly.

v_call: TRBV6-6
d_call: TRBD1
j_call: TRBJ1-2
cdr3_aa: CASSGTGEAYGYTF

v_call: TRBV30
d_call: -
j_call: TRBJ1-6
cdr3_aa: CAWSVLGSSYNSPLHF

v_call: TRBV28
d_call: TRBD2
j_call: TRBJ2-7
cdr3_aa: CASSFAPYGGAWEQYF

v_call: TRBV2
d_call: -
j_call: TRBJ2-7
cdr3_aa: CASRPGTLSSYEQYF

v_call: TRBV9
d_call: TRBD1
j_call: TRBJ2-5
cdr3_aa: CASSRDRGETQYF

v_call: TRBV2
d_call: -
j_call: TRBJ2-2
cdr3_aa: CASQAVGELFF

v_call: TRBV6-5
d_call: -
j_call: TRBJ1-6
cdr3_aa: CASSHPGRYNSPLHF

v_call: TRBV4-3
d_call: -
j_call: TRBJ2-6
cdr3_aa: CASSQKLSGANVLTF

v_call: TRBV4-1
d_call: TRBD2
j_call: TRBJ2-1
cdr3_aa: CASSQLSGGRCEQFF

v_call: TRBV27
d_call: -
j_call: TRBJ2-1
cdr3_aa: CASSFIRGANYNEQFF